Below, 5 T cell receptor beta chains from the same sample are listed, as sequenced in a study of blood T cell repertoires in COVID-19. Here immunoSEQ multiplex PCR was the method, and the copy in TCRdb shows in-frame clones only, minus some. The repertoire holds 180,000 or so clones, under 80% seen once, with roughly 13% in the top ten. The sequencing input was peripheral blood. These receptors all stem from a man in his fifties who had recovered from COVID-19.

The V call is TRBV30, the J call TRBJ1-1; 7 bases align to TRBD1. The CDR3 extends over 13 amino acids. Germline V gene lookup returns CDR1 GTSNPN and CDR2 SVGIG (reference sequence). Germline trimming cut 4 bases from V and 3 bases from J; bases unmatched to any gene: 5. CDR3 sequence: CAWKGARDTEAFF. The CDR3 nucleotides read TGTGCCTGGAAGGGGGCTCGGGACACTGAAGCTTTCTTT.

J is TRBJ2-3 and V is TRBV27, with 7 bases lining up with TRBD2. The junction had 4 bases not matched to a gene; V was cut back by 6 bases and J by 1 base. Germline assignment: CDR1 MNHEY and CDR2 SMNVEV (reference sequence). This CDR3 comprises 14 residues. The CDR3 reads CASRREKGTDTQYF. In DNA form, the CDR3 reads TGTGCCAGCAGGCGGGAGAAGGGCACAGATACGCAGTATTTT.

This clone was counted a few times. The gene calls are TRBV6-4 and TRBJ2-1, with 13 positions matching TRBD2. CDR3 length equals 15 residues. From germline, CDR1 is MRHNA and CDR2 SNTAGT. Trimming took 3 bases from V and 8 from J; bases not matched to a gene: 4. The CDR3 here is CASSEGTSGNDEQFF. In nucleotides, the CDR3 is TGTGCCAGCAGTGAGGGGACTAGCGGGAACGATGAGCAGTTCTTC.

The V gene is TRBV19, the J gene TRBJ2-1, with 9 bases matching TRBD2. Trimming removed 5 bases from V and 9 bases from J; junction bases left unmatched: 8. This CDR3 is built from 14 residues. Per the germline V gene, CDR1 is LNHDA and CDR2 is SQIVND (reference sequence). CDR3 bases: TGTGCCAGTAGTTCATTAGCGGGAGTCTTTGAGCAGTTCTTC. Residues: CASSSLAGVFEQFF. Combining the CDR3 with reference TRBV19 and TRBJ2-1 gives the whole variable domain DGGITQSPKYLFRKEGQNVTLSCEQNLNHDAMYWYRQDPGQGLRLIYYSQIVNDFQKGDIAEGYSVSREKKESFPLTVTSAQKNPTAFYLCASSSLAGVFEQFFGPGTRLTVL.

This clone has only a few counts. The chain combines TRBV19 with TRBJ1-1, with no clear D. V dropped 6 bases and J dropped 10 bases, with 18 bases sitting between them. The CDR3 is made up of 13 amino acids. Germline V gene lookup returns CDR1 LNHDA and CDR2 SQIVND (reference sequence). This CDR3 reads CASRDQTTLVAFF. The CDR3 bases are TGTGCCAGTAGAGACCAAACTACCCTTGTAGCTTTCTTT.